The 32 T cell receptor beta chains given below trace back to one sample, sequenced in a study of T-cell memory formation after mild COVID-19. TCRdb passed the 5' RACE reads through MiXCR, listing each CDR3 protein once. The table includes 280,000 or so distinct CDR3 sequences, less than 9.5% detected once. Sequencing input: PBMCs or a T cell subset sorted from them (not recorded which). All receptors come from a man between 18 and 29 years old who had mild COVID-19 (a few samples of this study predate the infection). Cell type and time point are not known.

The J gene is TRBJ1-2, the V gene TRBV5-1, with a tentative D call TRBD1 (6 bases). Germline V gene lookup returns CDR1 SGHRS and CDR2 YFSETQ. Trimming cost V 3 bases and J 0 bases, with 15 bases left between them. This CDR3 has 16 amino acids. CDR3 region: CASSWTGQPSNYGYTF. The CDR3, as DNA: TGCGCCAGCAGCTGGACCGGACAGCCCTCTAACTATGGCTACACCTTC.

This clonotype appeared a few times. This chain links TRBV24-1 with TRBJ1-5; no definite D call. The CDR3 has 14 amino acids. V dropped 1 base and J dropped 5 bases, with 8 bases sitting between them. CDR1 is KGHDR and CDR2 is SFDVKD in the germline V gene. The CDR3 sequence: CATSDLSGDQPQHF. The CDR3 coding sequence is TGTGCCACCAGTGATTTATCCGGGGATCAGCCCCAGCATTTT.

This clonotype has more than one count but fewer than ten. The chain has TRBV12-3 or TRBV12-4 and TRBJ2-6, with D perhaps matching TRBD1 or TRBD2 (5 bases each). V dropped 3 bases and J dropped 3 bases, with 9 bases sitting between them. This CDR3 is built from 15 residues. In DNA, the CDR3 is TGTGCCAGCAGTTTCCGGGACGGTGGGGCCAACGTCCTGACTTTC. It translates to CASSFRDGGANVLTF.

This clonotype turned up a few times. The chain couples TRBV23-1 to TRBJ1-4; D might be TRBD1 (6 bases). TRBV23-1 is annotated as an ORF whose role is uncertain. This CDR3 contains 14 residues. Trimming took off 4 bases at V and 6 bases at J, with 12 bases between the two ends. The CDR3 reads CASSPSGADEKLFF. The CDR3 bases are TGCGCCAGCAGTCCCTCGGGGGCGGATGAAAAACTGTTTTTT.

The chain recombines TRBV9 with TRBJ2-1; the D gene is possibly TRBD1 (7 bases). V was pared by 4 bases and J by 5 bases, with 16 bases between. CDR3 length: 15 amino acids. Germline lookup yields CDR1 SGDLS and CDR2 YYNGEE. The CDR3 protein is CASSPGGSRDNEQFF. For the CDR3, the DNA is TGTGCCAGCAGCCCAGGGGGGTCTAGGGACAATGAGCAGTTCTTC. Combining the CDR3 with reference TRBV9 and TRBJ2-1 gives the whole variable domain DSGVTQTPKHLITATGQRVTLRCSPRSGDLSVYWYQQSLDQGLQFLIQYYNGEERAKGNILERFSAQQFPDLHSELNLSSLELGDSALYFCASSPGGSRDNEQFFGPGTRLTVL.

This chain joins TRBV4-1 and TRBJ2-1; D may be TRBD1 (5 bases). The CDR3 is 17 residues long. V was clipped by 0 bases and J by 0 bases, with 12 bases between them. The germline gives CDR1 MGHRA, CDR2 YSYEKL. CDR3 protein: CASSQEVSRDSYNEQFF. The CDR3 coding sequence is TGCGCCAGCAGCCAAGAGGTTTCCAGGGACTCCTACAATGAGCAGTTCTTC.

V and J are TRBV20-1 and TRBJ2-1; no definite D call. This CDR3 comprises 12 residues. Germline V CDR1 and CDR2: DFQATT, SNEGSKA (reference sequence). The V end lost 3 bases, the J end lost 0 bases, and 3 bases lay between the germline ends. The CDR3: CSASASYNEQFF. The CDR3 nucleotides are TGCAGTGCTAGTGCCTCCTACAATGAGCAGTTCTTC.

The chain employs TRBV5-1 and TRBJ2-3; D possibly uses TRBD1 or TRBD2 (6 bases each). Germline V gene data show CDR1 as SGHRS and CDR2 as YFSETQ. CDR3 length equals 14 residues. Trimming shortened V by 0 bases and J by 6 bases, and 11 bases separated the two germline ends. The CDR3 DNA follows: TGCGCCAGCAGCTTGGACGGGGGCGGGGATACGCAGTATTTT. Translated: CASSLDGGGDTQYF.

The V and J genes are TRBV7-2 and TRBJ1-6, with D possibly matching TRBD1 (5 bases). Germline CDR1 and CDR2: SGHTA and FQGNSA. This CDR3 is built from 16 residues. V was trimmed by 5 bases and J by 2 bases, leaving 13 bases between them. CDR3 sequence: CASSRGDATYNSPLHF. The DNA for the CDR3 is TGTGCCAGCAGCCGTGGGGACGCGACCTATAATTCACCCCTCCACTTT.

The chain is built from TRBV4-1 and TRBJ2-7; 11 nucleotides line up with TRBD2. V lost 4 bases and J lost 0; bases outside the gene matches: 2. Germline assignment: CDR1 MGHRA and CDR2 YSYEKL. The CDR3 runs 15 residues. In nucleotides, the CDR3 is TGCGCCAGCAGCCGGGGACTAGCGGACTCCTACGAGCAGTACTTC. Residues: CASSRGLADSYEQYF.

The J gene is TRBJ2-1, the V gene TRBV18; D remains unclear. The germline V gene has CDR1 KGHSH and CDR2 LQKENI. The CDR3 runs 13 residues. Trimming took off 3 bases at V and 4 bases at J, with 7 bases between the two ends. CDR3 sequence (DNA): TGTGCCAGCTCACCGCCCGGATACAATGAGCAGTTCTTC. Translation: CASSPPGYNEQFF.

In this sample, this clonotype turned up many times. The chain recombines TRBV20-1 with TRBJ1-1; no definite D call. V was clipped by 3 bases and J by 1 base, with 15 bases between them. The CDR3 consists of 15 residues. Germline CDR1 is DFQATT and CDR2 is SNEGSKA (reference sequence). CDR3: CSARRDRIWNTEAFF. The CDR3 DNA follows: TGCAGTGCTAGGCGGGATCGAATATGGAACACTGAAGCTTTCTTT.

This clonotype has a handful of counts. The J gene is TRBJ1-2, the V gene TRBV12-3 or TRBV12-4, with a possible D match to TRBD1 (5 bases). V was pared by 4 bases and J by 5 bases, with 17 bases between. The CDR3 has 15 amino acids. CDR3 sequence (DNA): TGTGCCAGCAGTTCAGTGGGACGGGACCCGTATGGCTACACCTTC. Translating it yields CASSSVGRDPYGYTF.

J is TRBJ2-7 and V is TRBV10-2; 9 bases match TRBD1. V lost 6 bases and J lost 1; bases outside the gene matches: 4. The length of the CDR3 is 14 residues. Germline V CDR1 and CDR2: WSHSY, SAAADI. CDR3 DNA sequence: TGCGCCAGCAGAGAAGGACAGGGGTCCTACGAGCAGTACTTC. Translating it yields CASREGQGSYEQYF.

In the case of this clonotype: This may be a read error: a much more frequent sequence differs by one nucleotide. The rearrangement links TRBV12-3 or TRBV12-4 to TRBJ2-1; TRBD1 agrees at 9 bases. The length of the CDR3 is 13 residues. Unmatched junction bases numbered 12, after V lost 8 bases and J lost 13 bases. The CDR3 here is CASENRDRARQFF. Written as DNA, the CDR3 is TGTGCCAGCGAAAACCGGGACAGGGCCCGCCAGTTCTTC.

This clonotype was seen ten or more times. The CDR3 reads CSAKGSSGDTGELFF. CDR3 nucleotides: TGCAGTGCTAAAGGCTCTAGCGGGGACACCGGGGAGCTGTTTTTT. The chain joins TRBV20-1 to TRBJ2-2; TRBD2 agrees at 9 bases. This CDR3 has 15 residues. Germline loops: CDR1 DFQATT, CDR2 SNEGSKA (reference sequence). The junction had 6 bases not matched to a gene; V was cut back by 4 bases and J by 3 bases.

This clonotype was seen only a few times. This chain uses TRBV6-1 with TRBJ2-1, with 9 bases lining up with TRBD2. The CDR3 is 16 amino acids. V was pared by 2 bases and J by 4 bases, with 6 bases of the junction left unmatched. Germline CDR1 MNHNS, CDR2 SASEGT. CDR3 nucleotides: TGTGCCAGCAGTGAACTAGCGGGGACCCGTTACAATGAGCAGTTCTTC. It encodes CASSELAGTRYNEQFF.

The chain links TRBV4-3 to TRBJ1-1, with 7 bases lining up with TRBD1. This CDR3 is 16 amino acids long. Trimming cost V 4 bases and J 11 bases; bases outside gene matches: 19. The germline V gene has CDR1 LGHNA and CDR2 YSLEER. This CDR3 is CASSPTTQSGGGMAFF. The CDR3 bases are TGCGCCAGCAGCCCTACTACCCAATCAGGGGGAGGAATGGCTTTCTTT.

This clonotype was observed a handful of times. The chain employs TRBV7-3 and TRBJ2-5, with D perhaps matching TRBD1 (5 bases). The CDR3 is 15 amino acids. Germline V gene sequence: CDR1 SGHTA, CDR2 FQGTGA. The V end lost 5 bases, the J end lost 5 bases, and 18 bases lay between the germline ends. The CDR3 DNA follows: TGTGCCAGCAGCCAAACAGGACCGTACGGGGAGACCCAGTACTTC. The encoded protein is CASSQTGPYGETQYF.

This clonotype has only a few counts. The V gene is TRBV5-1, the J gene TRBJ2-5, with D possibly being TRBD1 (5 bases). The CDR3 extends over 14 amino acids. Looked up from germline, CDR1 is SGHRS and CDR2 is YFSETQ. Trimming pared 4 bases from V and 1 base from J, leaving 11 bases between. CDR3 sequence: CASSTDSSQETQYF. The CDR3 DNA reads as TGCGCCAGCAGCACCGACAGTAGCCAAGAGACCCAGTACTTC. The full variable domain, completed using reference TRBV5-1 and TRBJ2-5, is KAGVTQTPRYLIKTRGQQVTLSCSPISGHRSVSWYQQTPGQGLQFLFEYFSETQRNKGNFPGRFSGRQFSNSRSEMNVSTLELGDSALYLCASSTDSSQETQYFGPGTRLLVL.

This clonotype was seen ten or more times. The chain employs TRBV20-1 and TRBJ2-2; D call uncertain. Germline values: CDR1 DFQATT, CDR2 SNEGSKA (reference sequence). This CDR3 is built from 14 residues. V shed 6 bases and J shed 4 bases, with 15 bases lying between them. This CDR3 reads CSATIPSGTGELFF. The CDR3 DNA is TGCAGTGCCACAATACCCTCGGGCACCGGGGAGCTGTTTTTT.

This clonotype occurred a few times. The rearrangement joins TRBV5-4 to TRBJ1-2; TRBD1 is a possible D gene (5 bases). Trimming took off 5 bases at V and 1 base at J, with 12 bases between the two ends. CDR1 SGHNT and CDR2 YYREEE come from the germline V gene (reference sequence). CDR3 length equals 14 residues. The CDR3 bases are TGTGCCAGCAGAATGGGGGACCGTAACTATGGCTACACCTTC. Its translation: CASRMGDRNYGYTF.

This clonotype was counted at least ten times. The chain uses TRBV15 and TRBJ1-4; 7 bases are a match to TRBD1. Germline V CDR1 and CDR2: LNHNV, YYDKDF (reference sequence). Losses at the gene ends were 9 bases for V and 5 bases for J; bases not matched to a gene: 12. The CDR3 totals 15 residues. This chain's CDR3 is CATTAMAGGNEKLFF. The CDR3 DNA reads as TGTGCCACTACGGCTATGGCAGGGGGGAATGAAAAACTGTTTTTT.

This clonotype was seen only a few times. This rearrangement joins TRBV5-6 to TRBJ1-5; no clear D. Germline CDR1 reads SGHDT; CDR2 reads YYEEEE. The CDR3 sequence is 15 residues long. Trimming pared 0 bases from V and 6 bases from J, leaving 13 bases between. As DNA, the CDR3 is TGTGCCAGCAGCTTGGGGGGATCGTGGACTCAGCCCCAGCATTTT. The encoded protein is CASSLGGSWTQPQHF.

This clonotype came up a few times. The V gene is TRBV5-1, the J gene TRBJ2-2; D might be TRBD1 (6 bases). Between the trimmed V and J ends, which lost 3 bases and 4 bases, there was a span of 13 bases. The CDR3 totals 15 residues. The germline gives CDR1 SGHRS, CDR2 YFSETQ. This CDR3 is CASSYGQRSTGELFF. In DNA form, the CDR3 reads TGCGCCAGCAGCTACGGACAGAGGAGCACCGGGGAGCTGTTTTTT.

The chain links TRBV20-1 to TRBJ2-5; the D is unclear. The CDR3 totals 14 residues. The V gene lost 4 bases and the J gene lost 2 bases, with 14 bases spanning the gap. From germline, CDR1 is DFQATT and CDR2 SNEGSKA (reference sequence). The CDR3 sequence: CSAKQESGQETQYF. The CDR3 coding sequence is TGCAGTGCTAAGCAGGAATCAGGTCAAGAGACCCAGTACTTC.

The rearrangement links TRBV21-1 to TRBJ2-5; the DNA was not used to check the table's D call, TRBD2. TRBV21-1 is classified as a pseudogene. The CDR3 runs 17 residues. CDR3 nucleotide sequence: TGTGCCAGCAGCAATAGAGGGACTAGAGGGCTTCAAGAGACCCGGTACTTC. Its translation is CASSNRGTRGLQETRYF.

The V gene is TRBV2, the J gene TRBJ2-3; unclear D gene. CDR3 length equals 14 residues. With 6 bases removed from V and 2 bases from J, the gap between germline ends came to 12 bases. Per the germline V gene, CDR1 is SNHLY and CDR2 is FYNNEI. This chain's CDR3 is CASRGRANTDTQYF. The CDR3 nucleotides are TGTGCCAGCAGGGGCAGAGCCAACACAGATACGCAGTATTTT.

The chain uses TRBV9 and TRBJ2-6, with 11 bases that match TRBD1. This CDR3 has 18 amino acids. The germline V gene has CDR1 SGDLS and CDR2 YYNGEE. V lost 4 bases and J lost 1; bases outside the gene matches: 7. The CDR3 nucleotides are TGTGCCAGCAGCCCTCACGGGACAGGGGGGTCTGGGGCCAACGTCCTGACTTTC. Translation: CASSPHGTGGSGANVLTF.

This clonotype came up a few times. The chain couples TRBV4-2 to TRBJ1-5, with 7 bases identical to TRBD1. J gave up 3 bases and V 0 bases, and 2 bases lay outside the gene matches. Germline V gene sequence: CDR1 LGHNA, CDR2 YNFKEQ. The CDR3 totals 15 residues. The CDR3 protein is CASSQDDRANQPQHF. CDR3 DNA sequence: TGTGCCAGCAGCCAAGATGACAGGGCCAATCAGCCCCAGCATTTT.

The CDR3 loop is CSVERVQGAGGEQFF. The CDR3 nucleotides read TGCAGCGTTGAAAGGGTCCAGGGGGCCGGCGGTGAGCAGTTCTTC. V and J are TRBV29-1 and TRBJ2-1; TRBD1 agrees at 8 bases. This CDR3 is 15 amino acids long. Germline CDR1 and CDR2: SQVTM and ANQGSEA. With V trimmed by 2 bases and J by 9 bases, 12 bases remained unmatched.

In its sample, this clonotype was seen a few times. The chain employs TRBV11-3 and TRBJ2-1; 9 nucleotides match TRBD1. The CDR3 covers 17 residues. V lost 5 bases and J lost 2; bases outside the gene matches: 10. Germline assignment: CDR1 SGHNT and CDR2 YENEEA. The CDR3 sequence: CASSPQTGGSTYNEQFF. DNA for the CDR3: TGTGCCAGCAGCCCTCAGACAGGGGGGTCCACCTACAATGAGCAGTTCTTC. Variable domain in full (rest from reference TRBV11-3 and TRBJ2-1): EAGVVQSPRYKIIEKKQPVAFWCNPISGHNTLYWYLQNLGQGPELLIRYENEEAVDDSQLPKDRFSAERLKGVDSTLKIQPAELGDSAVYLCASSPQTGGSTYNEQFFGPGTRLTVL.